These 8 T cell receptor beta chains were all obtained from the same sample, sequenced in a study of T cells in Graves' hyperthyroidism and ophthalmopathy. TCR beta CDR3 region amplification was performed from RNA transcripts. When the TCR CDR3 underwent first-round RT-PCR, the HTBI primer set was used. From the multiplex PCR reads, TCRdb called clonotypes with MiXCR, one entry per CDR3 protein. The data hold approximately 420,000 distinct CDR3 sequences, with more than 13% observed a single time. The sequencing sample was made of blood. The receptor source for this set is a woman aged 25-40 years with Graves' hyperthyroidism.

This clonotype has a count of ten or more. The chain has TRBV28 and TRBJ1-1; D call uncertain. Germline loops: CDR1 MDHEN, CDR2 SYDVKM. The CDR3 covers 12 residues. Trimming shortened V by 2 bases and J by 7 bases, and 8 bases separated the two germline ends. CDR3 region: CASSLVTLEAFF. The CDR3 nucleotides are TGTGCCAGCAGTTTAGTTACTCTTGAAGCTTTCTTT.

This clonotype was picked up a small number of times. The chain carries TRBV4-2 and TRBJ2-7, with a possible D match to TRBD1 (7 bases). The CDR3 is made up of 17 amino acids. Trimming left V 1 base short and J 6 bases short, with 22 bases between. CDR1 and CDR2 (germline): LGHNA, YNFKEQ. DNA of the CDR3: TGTGCCAGCAGCCAAGCAGGAGGGGGCTCCCCTATCGGCGAGCAGTACTTC. This sequence encodes CASSQAGGGSPIGEQYF.

This sequence joins TRBV3-1 and TRBJ2-6; D gene uncertain. V was trimmed by 4 bases and J by 4 bases, leaving 14 bases between them. The germline V gene encodes CDR1 LGHDT and CDR2 YNNKEL (reference sequence). CDR3 length equals 16 residues. CDR3 coding DNA: TGTGCCAGCAGCCCTTCACGCCCTCCGGGGGCCAACGTCCTGACTTTC. Translating it yields CASSPSRPPGANVLTF.

This clonotype came up many times. This chain joins TRBV20-1 and TRBJ2-1; the match to TRBD2 covers 13 bases. The ends lost 7 bases at V and 1 base at J; junction bases unmatched: 10. This CDR3 spans 17 amino acids. In germline, CDR1 is DFQATT, CDR2 SNEGSKA (reference sequence). The CDR3 spells CSVRTSGSTKSYNEQFF. The DNA for the CDR3 is TGCAGTGTTAGGACTAGCGGGAGCACCAAATCCTACAATGAGCAGTTCTTC.

This clonotype was observed many times. V is TRBV6-1 and J is TRBJ2-1; D is perhaps TRBD2 (5 bases). V lost 0 bases and J lost 0, with 6 bases in between. Germline V gene lookup returns CDR1 MNHNS and CDR2 SASEGT. This CDR3 has 15 residues. DNA of the CDR3: TGTGCCAGCAGTGAAGCGGGGAGCTCCTACAATGAGCAGTTCTTC. It translates to CASSEAGSSYNEQFF.

In this sample, this clonotype turned up many times. The chain combines TRBV2 with TRBJ2-7; D possibly uses TRBD1 or TRBD2 (5 bases each). Germline V gene lookup returns CDR1 SNHLY and CDR2 FYNNEI. There are 13 residues in the CDR3. V lost 4 bases to trimming and J lost 1 base, with 8 bases between them. The CDR3: CASSVRGSYEQYF. The DNA of the CDR3 is TGTGCCAGCAGTGTGAGGGGTTCCTACGAGCAGTACTTC.

This clonotype was counted between two and nine times. This chain uses TRBV19 with TRBJ2-7, with D maybe TRBD2 (6 bases). This CDR3 contains 13 residues. Trimming removed 6 bases from V and 5 bases from J, with 14 bases in between. Germline V gene sequence: CDR1 LNHDA, CDR2 SQIVND (reference sequence). The CDR3 loop reads CASRKRTGDEQYF. The CDR3 nucleotides read TGTGCCAGTAGAAAAAGGACGGGGGACGAGCAGTACTTC.

This clonotype was counted a few times. The chain carries TRBV18 and TRBJ2-6; D gene ambiguous. Germline CDR1 reads KGHSH; CDR2 reads LQKENI. Trimming removed 3 bases at V and 0 bases at J, with 6 bases between. CDR3 length equals 15 residues. The CDR3 loop reads CASSPQVSGANVLTF. The CDR3, as DNA: TGTGCCAGCTCACCCCAGGTCTCTGGGGCCAACGTCCTGACTTTC.